This is a list of T cell receptor beta chains from one sample in a study of cytomegalovirus exposure and HLA in healthy donors. TCRdb keeps only in-frame clones here, not all; method: immunoSEQ multiplex PCR. The sample consists of some 98,000 clones, more than 60% of them appearing once. Input material: PBMCs. These receptors originate from a man in his fifties in good health and CMV-seronegative. CDR3s include the opening cysteine and the closing phenylalanine or tryptophan. A D gene is named only where the DNA matches it firmly. The listing skips clone size in some rows; elsewhere it reads once, few, many or a size class.

.	TRBJ2-2	TRBV11-3	.	TGTGCCAGCAGCCTAGGTGCCCAGGCCCCCGGGGAGCTGTTTTTT	CASSLGAQAPGELFF
TRBD2	TRBJ2-2	TRBV5-4	.	TGTGCCAGCAGCGAAGCGGGAGTCGGTAACACCGGGGAGCCGTTTTTT	CASSEAGVGNTGEPFF
TRBD1	TRBJ1-2	TRBV5-1	.	TGCGCCAGCAGGGAAGGGACAGGGATTAACTATGGCTACACCTTC	CASREGTGINYGYTF
TRBD2	TRBJ2-7	TRBV6-5	few	TGTGCCAGCAGTTACTTGCGGGGGGGGTCCTACGAGCAGTACTTC	CASSYLRGGSYEQYF
TRBD1	TRBJ1-4	TRBV5-1	.	TGCGCCAGCAGCCAGCAGGGGGGTGAAAAACTGTTTTTT	CASSQQGGEKLFF
TRBD2	TRBJ2-2	TRBV5-4	.	TGTGCCAGCAGCGGTACTAGCGGGATGGTTTCCGGGGAGCTGTTTTTT	CASSGTSGMVSGELFF
.	TRBJ1-1	TRBV11-2	.	TGTGCCAGCAGCTTAGGATCGGTGAACACTGAAGCTTTCTTT	CASSLGSVNTEAFF
TRBD2	TRBJ2-2	TRBV27	.	TGTGCCAGCAGTTTGGGTAGCGGGAGGGCCGCGGCCGGGGAGCTGTTTTTT	CASSLGSGRAAAGELFF
.	TRBJ1-2	TRBV6-5	few	TGTGCCAGCAGAGAACCGGGACTACCGGGGGGCTACACCTTC	CASREPGLPGGYTF
.	TRBJ1-5	TRBV9	.	TGTGCCAGCAGCGTAGCCCAAAATCAGCCCCAGCATTTT	CASSVAQNQPQHF
TRBD1	TRBJ2-3	TRBV27	.	TGTGCCAGCAGTTTATCAGAATCGGAGGGACAGGGGGGAGATACGCAGTATTTT	CASSLSESEGQGGDTQYF
.	TRBJ1-5	TRBV28	.	TGTGCCAGCAGTTTGCTGTCAGGTTTTCAGCCCCAGCATTTT	CASSLLSGFQPQHF
.	TRBJ2-7	TRBV6-5	.	TGTGCCAGCAGAATTCAGGGGCAGGGCACCTACGAGCAGTACTTC	CASRIQGQGTYEQYF
.	TRBJ2-2	TRBV9	.	TGTGCCAGCAGCGCGAGCTCCCTAGTCACCGGGGAGCTGTTTTTT	CASSASSLVTGELFF
.	TRBJ2-3	TRBV5-6	once	TGTGCCAGCAGCCGACCCTGGAGGGAAACGGATACGCAGTATTTT	CASSRPWRETDTQYF
TRBD2	TRBJ2-3	TRBV5-1	.	TGCGCCAGCAGCTTGTCCCTAGCGGCTAGCACAGATACGCAGTATTTT	CASSLSLAASTDTQYF
TRBD1	TRBJ1-2	TRBV7-9	.	TGTGCCAGCAGCTTACCAGACAGGGGGAACTATGGCTACACCTTC	CASSLPDRGNYGYTF
TRBD1	TRBJ1-2	TRBV28	.	TGTGCCAGCAGGACGGAAGGGACAGGCTTTAGTGGCTACACCTTC	CASRTEGTGFSGYTF
TRBD2	TRBJ2-5	TRBV5-4	.	TGTGCCAGCAGCTTGGATAGCGGGAGGGGGGAGACCCAGTACTTC	CASSLDSGRGETQYF
TRBD1	TRBJ1-2	TRBV28	.	TGTGCCAGCAGGCCCGGGACAGGGGGCGGCTACACCTTC	CASRPGTGGGYTF
.	TRBJ2-7	TRBV27	.	TGTGCCAGCAGCTCAGGACAGCCTTACGAGCAGTACTTC	CASSSGQPYEQYF
.	TRBJ2-5	TRBV4-2	.	TGTGCCAGCAGCCAATCCTACGGACTTACACAAGAGACCCAGTACTTC	CASSQSYGLTQETQYF
TRBD1	TRBJ2-3	TRBV6-5	.	TGTGCCTCCACCCCGGGACAGGGATTTCGAGATACGCAGTATTTT	CASTPGQGFRDTQYF
.	TRBJ1-6	TRBV28	.	TGTGCCAGCAGTTTATGGCAGGGAAATAATTCACCCCTCCACTTT	CASSLWQGNNSPLHF
.	TRBJ2-2	TRBV5-1	.	TGCGCCAGCAGCTTGGTGGTAGCGGTCACCACCGGGGAGCTGTTTTTT	CASSLVVAVTTGELFF
.	TRBJ2-3	TRBV30	.	TGTGCCTGGAGCGACTGGGTGGCAGATACGCAGTATTTT	CAWSDWVADTQYF
.	TRBJ2-7	TRBV10-3	.	TGTGCCATCGGAGAAGGGGGATACGAGCAGTACTTC	CAIGEGGYEQYF
TRBD1	TRBJ2-7	TRBV27	once	TGTGCCAGCAGCGACAGGGCCCGGGAGCAGTACTTC	CASSDRAREQYF
.	TRBJ1-5	TRBV6-1	.	TGTGCCAGCAATCTTAATAGCAATCAGCCCCAGCATTTT	CASNLNSNQPQHF
TRBD1	TRBJ1-5	TRBV15	.	TGTGCCACCAGCAGAGTGATGACAGGGGGCGATCAGCCCCAGCATTTT	CATSRVMTGGDQPQHF
TRBD1	TRBJ1-2	TRBV11-1	.	TGTGCCAGCAGCTTAGCAGGGGGCTCAAACTATGGCTACACCTTC	CASSLAGGSNYGYTF
TRBD2	TRBJ2-1	TRBV19	.	TGTGCCAGTAGGACAAGACTAGCGGGAAGGTTCAATGAGCAGTTCTTC	CASRTRLAGRFNEQFF
.	TRBJ1-3	TRBV6-5	.	TGTGCCAGCAGCCGAGGGGGGGGTCCTGGAAACACCATATATTTT	CASSRGGGPGNTIYF
.	TRBJ2-1	TRBV11-1	.	TGTGCCAGCAGCTTAGAGGCGGGTGGATCTGACTACAATGAGCAGTTCTTC	CASSLEAGGSDYNEQFF
TRBD1	TRBJ1-2	TRBV14	once	TGTGCCAGCAGCCAAGGGACAGGTGTAAGCTACACCTTC	CASSQGTGVSYTF
TRBD2	TRBJ2-1	TRBV6-5	.	TGTGCCAGCGGTCCCCTAGCGGGGTACAATGAGCAGTTCTTC	CASGPLAGYNEQFF
TRBD1	TRBJ2-7	TRBV29-1	.	TGCAGCGTAGGGACAGGGGGCTACGAGCAGTACTTC	CSVGTGGYEQYF
.	TRBJ2-3	TRBV29-1	once	TGCAGCACTAGGGGGGGATTCACAGATACGCAGTATTTT	CSTRGGFTDTQYF
.	TRBJ2-1	TRBV7-9	.	TGTGCCAGCAGTAGAACGGACACCGGACATGAGCAGTTCTTC	CASSRTDTGHEQFF
.	TRBJ1-3	TRBV5-1	.	TGCGCCAGCAGCTTGGACAGGGCCCGCTCTGGAAACACCATATATTTT	CASSLDRARSGNTIYF
TRBD1	TRBJ1-4	TRBV7-9	.	TGTGCCAGCAGCCGATCGACAGGGGGTGAAAAACTGTTTTTT	CASSRSTGGEKLFF
.	TRBJ1-4	TRBV5-6	few	TGTGCCAGCAGCTTGGTTTCGGGGAGCGATGAAAAACTGTTTTTT	CASSLVSGSDEKLFF